The 30 T cell receptor beta chains below all came from one sample that was sequenced in a study of neurological immune-mediated disorders. TCRdb recomputed calls from the 5' RACE reads with MiXCR, one row per CDR3 protein. The sample consists of about 52,000 distinct CDR3 sequences, approximately 3.9% of them appearing once. The sequencing sample was made of PBMCs. The receptors come from a man between 60 and 70 years old with multiple sclerosis.

V and J are TRBV21-1 and TRBJ2-2; the table's D call, TRBD2, was not checked against the DNA. TRBV21-1 is shown as a pseudogene. The CDR3 is 12 amino acids. The CDR3 DNA sequence: TGTGACAGCAGCAAGACTACACGTCGGCTGTTTTTT. Translation: CDSSKTTRRLFF.

This clonotype has a count of ten or more. The gene calls are TRBV25-1 and TRBJ1-6; D is unclear. CDR1 and CDR2 from the germline V gene are MGHDK and SYGVNS. Trimming removed 6 bases at V and 7 bases at J, with 10 bases between. The CDR3 is 13 amino acids. The CDR3 bases are TGTGCCAGCAGGACCCCCGGAAATTCACCCCTCCACTTT. Protein sequence: CASRTPGNSPLHF. Full variable domain (rest looked up from reference TRBV25-1 and TRBJ1-6): EADIYQTPRYLVIGTGKKITLECSQTMGHDKMYWYQQDPGMELHLIHYSYGVNSTEKGDLSSESTVSRIRTEHFPLTLESARPSHTSQYLCASRTPGNSPLHFGNGTRLTVT.

This clonotype was counted ten times or more. This chain joins TRBV20-1 and TRBJ2-5; 8 bases line up with TRBD2. The germline gives CDR1 DFQATT, CDR2 SNEGSKA (reference sequence). The V gene end was trimmed by 3 bases and the J gene end by 5 bases; junction bases not matched to a gene: 8. The CDR3 is 14 residues long. The DNA of the CDR3 is TGCAGTGCTAGCAAAAGGGTAGCGGGGGAGACCCAGTACTTC. Its translation is CSASKRVAGETQYF.

This clonotype was detected a few times. The chain employs TRBV7-9 and TRBJ2-5; TRBD2 aligns across 11 bases. The germline gives CDR1 SEHNR, CDR2 FQNEAQ (reference sequence). The CDR3 runs to 15 residues. Trimming cost V 3 bases and J 2 bases; bases outside gene matches: 2. For the CDR3, the DNA is TGTGCCAGCAGCTTTAGCGGGAGGGGTCAAGAGACCCAGTACTTC. It specifies CASSFSGRGQETQYF.

This clonotype was recorded many times. The genes are TRBV29-1 and TRBJ2-1; 7 bases align to TRBD2. This CDR3 spans 11 amino acids. Germline lookup yields CDR1 SQVTM and CDR2 ANQGSEA. V was clipped by 8 bases and J by 4 bases; unmatched bases: 2. The CDR3 DNA reads TGCAGCCTGCGGGGGTACAATGAGCAGTTCTTC. Amino acid sequence: CSLRGYNEQFF.

This clonotype was picked up many times. The V call is TRBV14, the J call TRBJ1-3; D unclear. V shed 0 bases and J shed 2 bases, with 8 bases lying between them. Germline V lookup: CDR1 SGHDN, CDR2 FVKESK. The length of the CDR3 is 15 residues. CDR3 DNA: TGTGCCAGCAGCCAAGATCGGGTACCTGGAAACACCATATATTTT. It translates to CASSQDRVPGNTIYF.

This clonotype was observed many times. The chain is built from TRBV15 and TRBJ2-1; TRBD2 is a possible D gene (6 bases). The V and J ends lost 1 base and 3 bases respectively, with 13 bases between them. Germline V gene sequence: CDR1 LNHNV, CDR2 YYDKDF (reference sequence). CDR3 length: 16 residues. CDR3 bases: TGTGCCACCAGCAGAGTGGTCAGCGGGTTCTACAATGAGCAGTTCTTC. The encoded protein is CATSRVVSGFYNEQFF. The full variable domain, in which reference TRBV15 and TRBJ2-1 provide the parts outside the CDR3, is DAMVIQNPRYQVTQFGKPVTLSCSQTLNHNVMYWYQQKSSQAPKLLFHYYDKDFNNEADTPDNFQSRRPNTSFCFLDIRSPGLGDTAMYLCATSRVVSGFYNEQFFGPGTRLTVL.

This clonotype was recorded a few times. A read error may account for a junction end that differs from germline. The chain recombines TRBV7-2 with TRBJ2-3; TRBD2 matches at 9 bases. Germline CDR1 SGHTA, CDR2 FQGNSA. The CDR3 runs 15 residues. The CDR3 DNA reads TGTGCCAGCAGCTTAGGACTAGCGGTCACAGATACGAAGTATTTT. Translating gives CASSLGLAVTDTKYF.

In this sample, this clonotype turned up a few times. The genes are TRBV25-1 and TRBJ2-6, with 7 nucleotides matching TRBD1. The CDR3 has 19 amino acids. Germline lookup yields CDR1 MGHDK and CDR2 SYGVNS. With 4 bases clipped from V and 0 bases from J, the junction kept 12 bases outside the gene matches. CDR3 region: CASSASSGTEVSGANVLTF. For the CDR3, the DNA is TGTGCCAGCAGTGCCTCCTCCGGGACAGAGGTCTCTGGGGCCAACGTCCTGACTTTC.

V usage is TRBV20-1 and J usage is TRBJ1-1, with a possible D match to TRBD1 (5 bases). Trimming shortened V by 8 bases and J by 0 bases, and 16 bases separated the two germline ends. The CDR3 has 14 residues. The germline gives CDR1 DFQATT, CDR2 SNEGSKA (reference sequence). In DNA form, the CDR3 reads TGCAGTCCTGGGGCGGACGGTATGAACACTGAAGCTTTCTTT. This codes for CSPGADGMNTEAFF.

This clonotype was recorded at least ten times. The DNA for the CDR3 is TGTGCCAGCAGTTTAGAGCAGAGCTCCTACGAGCAGTACTTC. The encoded protein is CASSLEQSSYEQYF. The chain has TRBV27 and TRBJ2-7; D not certain. Germline lookup yields CDR1 MNHEY and CDR2 SMNVEV (reference sequence). Trimming left V 2 bases short and J 0 bases short, with 8 bases between. CDR3 length equals 14 residues.

This clonotype was recorded many times. The V call is TRBV19, the J call TRBJ1-1; the D gene is possibly TRBD1 (5 bases). V was shortened by 7 bases and J by 1 base, with 13 bases between the two germline ends. This CDR3 region has 14 residues. The germline V gene encodes CDR1 LNHDA and CDR2 SQIVND (reference sequence). CDR3 sequence: CASTTQGRNTEAFF. The CDR3 bases are TGTGCCAGTACTACCCAGGGAAGGAACACTGAAGCTTTCTTT.

This clonotype has at least ten counts. CDR3 sequence reads: CASSLSTGVEQYF. In DNA, the CDR3 is TGCGCCAGCAGTCTCTCAACAGGGGTCGAGCAGTACTTC. The chain couples TRBV5-1 to TRBJ2-7, with 7 bases identical to TRBD1. The germline CDR1 and CDR2 sequences are SGHRS and YFSETQ. The junction had 8 bases not matched to a gene; V was cut back by 5 bases and J by 6 bases. This CDR3 spans 13 amino acids.

In this sample, this clonotype turned up many times. This may arise from a read error, as a much more abundant clone is one base away. The chain recombines TRBV19 with TRBJ1-3, with D uncertain. The CDR3 runs to 14 residues. Germline V gene data show CDR1 as LNHDA and CDR2 as SQIVND (reference sequence). The CDR3 sequence: CASWERSSGKTIYF. In DNA form, the CDR3 reads TGTGCCAGTTGGGAGAGATCCTCTGGAAAAACCATATATTTT.

Ten or more counts support this clonotype. The chain links TRBV5-1 to TRBJ2-1; D gene uncertain. Germline V gene sequence: CDR1 SGHRS, CDR2 YFSETQ. The CDR3 totals 13 residues. V was cut by 0 bases and J by 3 bases, with 4 bases left in between. The CDR3 region has the DNA TGCGCCAGCAGCTTGGGTCTCTACAATGAGCAGTTCTTC. Its protein product is CASSLGLYNEQFF.

This clonotype came up a few times. A read error may explain this, as a much larger clone is one base away. This sequence joins TRBV20-1 and TRBJ1-3; no definite D call. CDR1 and CDR2 from the germline V gene are DFQATT and SNEGSKA (reference sequence). The CDR3 covers 15 residues. The V and J ends lost 5 bases and 3 bases respectively, with 17 bases between them. CDR3 coding DNA: TGCAGTGCTTGGAACCAGGCTACGTATGGAAACACCATATATTTT. This translates into CSAWNQATYGNTIYF.

Ten or more counts support this clonotype. The genes are TRBV5-5 and TRBJ2-7; D uncertain. Germline CDR1 SGHKS, CDR2 YYEKEE (reference sequence). The CDR3 spans 14 residues. Deletions cut 1 base from V and 0 bases from J, with 8 bases between. Here the CDR3 reads CASSLIISSYEQYF. The CDR3 coding sequence is TGTGCCAGCAGCTTGATAATCAGCTCCTACGAGCAGTACTTC.

This clonotype occurred many times. V usage is TRBV5-1 and J usage is TRBJ2-6; D unclear. The V gene's germline CDR1 is SGHRS and CDR2 YFSETQ. V lost 3 bases and J 4 bases, leaving 11 bases between the germline ends. The CDR3 length is 15 residues. The CDR3 coding sequence is TGCGCCAGCAGCTCCTCGCTAGGGGGGGCCAACGTCCTGACTTTC. It encodes CASSSSLGGANVLTF. Complete variable domain (other parts from reference TRBV5-1 and TRBJ2-6): KAGVTQTPRYLIKTRGQQVTLSCSPISGHRSVSWYQQTPGQGLQFLFEYFSETQRNKGNFPGRFSGRQFSNSRSEMNVSTLELGDSALYLCASSSSLGGANVLTFGAGSRLTVL.

This clonotype has a handful of counts. The chain joins TRBV5-1 to TRBJ2-3, with unresolved D. V was clipped by 0 bases and J by 6 bases, with 11 bases between them. Germline V gene sequence: CDR1 SGHRS, CDR2 YFSETQ. This CDR3 region has 14 residues. The CDR3 coding sequence is TGCGCCAGCAGCTTGGTGCCCCCGGTGGATACGCAGTATTTT. Translating gives CASSLVPPVDTQYF.

This clonotype was seen ten or more times. J is TRBJ2-2 and V is TRBV29-1; D uncertain. Germline lookup yields CDR1 SQVTM and CDR2 ANQGSEA. V was trimmed by 2 bases and J by 1 base, leaving 14 bases between them. The CDR3 spans 16 residues. The CDR3 here is CSVETVAIGNTGELFF. CDR3 nucleotides: TGCAGCGTTGAAACAGTGGCGATAGGGAACACCGGGGAGCTGTTTTTT.

This clonotype was recorded many times. In nucleotides, the CDR3 is TGTGCCAGCAGCTCTGACAGGGGGAGGTACGAGCAGTACTTC. Its protein is CASSSDRGRYEQYF. V gene TRBV13 combines with J gene TRBJ2-7; 9 nucleotides match TRBD1. The CDR3 length is 14 residues. Germline V gene data show CDR1 as PRHDT and CDR2 as FYEKMQ (reference sequence). J lost 4 bases, V lost 4 bases, and 5 bases had no gene match.

This clonotype was counted ten times or more. This chain links TRBV27 with TRBJ2-5; D perhaps matches TRBD1 (5 bases). This CDR3 region has 15 residues. Trimming stripped 6 bases from V and 5 bases from J, with 19 bases between. Germline values: CDR1 MNHEY, CDR2 SMNVEV (reference sequence). In nucleotides, the CDR3 is TGTGCCAGCAGCCAGTGGGGCCAGGTGGCCGAGACCCAGTACTTC. Residues: CASSQWGQVAETQYF.

In this sample, this clonotype turned up many times. The chain carries TRBV14 and TRBJ1-2, with 7 bases fitting TRBD1. V gave up 5 bases and J gave up 7 bases; unmatched junction bases: 10. Germline V gene sequence: CDR1 SGHDN, CDR2 FVKESK. The CDR3 sequence is 14 residues long. DNA of the CDR3: TGTGCCAGCAGCGTTCCAGGGGGGATTGGTGGCTACACCTTC. Encoded protein: CASSVPGGIGGYTF.

This clonotype was counted a few times. The chain links TRBV12-3 or TRBV12-4 to TRBJ2-1, with TRBD2 identical over 7 bases. Trimming took 8 bases from V and 0 from J; bases not matched to a gene: 7. The CDR3 has 15 amino acids. DNA of the CDR3: TGTGCCAGCGACCTCGGGGGGAGCTCCTACAATGAGCAGTTCTTC. This sequence encodes CASDLGGSSYNEQFF.

This clonotype was recorded at least ten times. This sequence joins TRBV5-1 and TRBJ2-3; 12 nucleotides line up with TRBD2. Looked up from germline, CDR1 is SGHRS and CDR2 is YFSETQ. The CDR3 runs to 15 residues. V shed 4 bases and J 4 bases; nucleotides not matched to a gene: 4. In DNA, the CDR3 is TGCGCCAGCAGCCCGACTAGCGGGGGAGCAGATACGCAGTATTTT. Its protein is CASSPTSGGADTQYF.

This clonotype was picked up many times. This chain links TRBV15 with TRBJ1-2; a weak D match, TRBD1 (6 bases). CDR1 and CDR2 (germline): LNHNV, YYDKDF (reference sequence). V was clipped by 2 bases and J by 1 base, with 11 bases between them. This CDR3 has 15 amino acids. CDR3 loop: CATSRPQGINYGYTF. The CDR3 DNA follows: TGTGCCACCAGCAGACCCCAGGGGATTAACTATGGCTACACCTTC.

This clonotype was seen many times. This chain links TRBV5-5 with TRBJ2-2; TRBD1 aligns across 7 bases. From germline, CDR1 is SGHKS and CDR2 YYEKEE (reference sequence). V dropped 0 bases and J dropped 7; count of bases not matched to a gene: 6. This CDR3 comprises 15 residues. CDR3 in amino acids: CASSLAGQVHGELFF. The CDR3 DNA follows: TGTGCCAGCAGCTTGGCCGGACAGGTTCACGGGGAGCTGTTTTTT.

This clonotype was recorded at least ten times. The CDR3 DNA sequence: TGCAGTGCTAGAGGTGGTACAGGGCGCGAGCAGTACTTC. Its translation is CSARGGTGREQYF. V is TRBV20-1 and J is TRBJ2-7; TRBD1 is a possible D gene (6 bases). The V end was cut by 1 base, the J end by 6 bases, with 13 bases between. Germline V gene lookup returns CDR1 DFQATT and CDR2 SNEGSKA (reference sequence). The CDR3 is 13 residues long.

The chain uses TRBV20-1 and TRBJ1-2, with D tentatively TRBD1 (5 bases). From germline, CDR1 is DFQATT and CDR2 SNEGSKA (reference sequence). V shed 0 bases and J shed 8 bases, with 13 bases lying between them. There are 13 residues in the CDR3. Here the CDR3 reads CSARDGGRKGYTF. The CDR3 DNA sequence: TGCAGTGCTAGAGATGGGGGGAGGAAGGGCTACACCTTC.

In the case of this clonotype: This may arise from a read error, as a much more abundant clone is one base away. The chain recombines TRBV20-1 with TRBJ2-6, with 8 bases that match TRBD1. CDR1 is DFQATT and CDR2 is SNEGSKA in the germline V gene (reference sequence). The CDR3 covers 17 residues. DNA for the CDR3: TGCAGTGCTAGTTCCGGGACAGGAGGTTCTGGGGCCAAAGTCCTGACTTTC. This encodes CSASSGTGGSGAKVLTF.